This T cell receptor beta chain was observed in a study of T cell responses to AZD1222 COVID-19 vaccine (dated by TCRdb to the early 2020s). Regarding the complete study: AZD1222 recipients with second doses at about 4 weeks or about 12 weeks were pooled, because spike-specific TCR depth and breadth did not differ between schedules. TCR sequencing was performed for 233 trial participants, of whom around 210 were given two doses of AZD1222 and roughly 25 were given two doses of MenACWY control vaccine. Enrollment into the trials was organized by age into subgroups of 18-55, 56-69 and 70-plus years, and those subgroups contained 148, 28 and 57 TCR-sequenced participants, respectively. Overall results and qualifications from the work: Because no samples from the day 14 peak response were available, repertoires could be characterized only after the peak T cell response. Participants were mostly white British, with more females than males. The authors suggested clonal diversity may have been underestimated. The 56-69-year group was small, and its depth increase did not reach significance, likely because of low power. After two AZD1222 doses, both the breadth and the depth of spike-specific TCRs were significantly higher than at day 0 and than in MenACWY recipients. Epitopes outside the regions mutated in the B.1.351 and B.1.1.7 variants were reportedly recognized by nearly half of the unique spike-specific TCRs. Conclusions about previously exposed vaccinees are limited, since just five to seven AZD1222 recipients were seropositive for SARS-CoV-2 at baseline. CD4 TCRs associated with the vaccine covered the entire spike protein, and the dominant responses were in regions 160-218 and 743-854.

The CDR3 regions of human TCRbeta chains were analyzed by immunosequencing. The study's own analysis went as follows. Repertoire TCRs were checked for matches against a reference library of SARS-CoV-2-specific TCRs that had been generated using the MIRA antigen-specificity platform. Breadth was defined as the fraction of unique TCRs that were SARS-CoV-2-associated. Depth was defined as the fraction of total T cells that were SARS-CoV-2-associated. Using the MIRA data, every spike-specific TCR was mapped to the spike region that the TCR reacted to and assigned to either a CD4 or a CD8 class. Log10-transformed breadth and depth values were compared by one-way ANOVA with Sidak's multiple comparisons tests. The source is immuneACCESS, and TCRdb retained only in-frame sequences with V and J called. Part of the clones is not carried over; for the studies checked, unresolved V genes explain less than half of this, and the remainder is unexplained. V and J calls and clone size are given by that table; D and trimming were obtained from the DNA. The sample contains about 97,000 clones, approximately 90% of them found a single time. Roughly 7.7% of the sample is taken by the ten largest.

The CDR3 holds 12 amino acids from the cysteine to the phenylalanine. Only the CDR3 part of the read is kept: 36 bases, read in frame from the first base. The V end gives up 7 bases and the J end 10 bases, leaving 8 bases in the junction not matched to a gene. A note on this clone: The target of this receptor is not known. Base-call qualities are not available, and no considerably larger clone is one nucleotide away.

The time point label here, explained by the study, means: baseline before first vaccination. Vaccinee samples came from UK trials COV001 and COV002, including a single-blind randomized controlled phase 2/3 trial of AZD1222 (ChAdOx1 nCoV-19) in healthy adults. For TCRbeta chain sequencing, PBMC samples from trial participants were taken at day 0 and at day 28 after the second dose. The receptor chain draws on TRBV12-3 or TRBV12-4 and TRBJ2-3; TRBD1 lines up with 7 middle nucleotides. This sequence originates from an adult in good health. Sequenced material: peripheral blood, taken on day 0 of AZD1222 vaccination. The sequenced DNA: TGTGCCAGCACCCTAGGGGGCGGGTCGCAGTATTTT. Its amino acids are CASTLGGGSQYF.